Shown below are 26 T cell receptor beta chains from a single sample sequenced in a study of cytomegalovirus exposure and HLA in healthy donors (TCRdb year 2017). The library was generated by the immunoSEQ multiplex PCR assay. The multiplex PCR relied on a mix of 60 forward primers for TCR Vbeta segments and 13 reverse primers for TCR Jbeta segments. TCRdb carries this immuneACCESS record with in-frame sequences only. Its versions omit some clonotypes, under half of them owing to an unresolved V gene in the studies checked, with the rest unexplained. A total of approximately 150,000 clones appear in this sample, about 75% of them only once. The ten largest account for more than 2.5% of the sample. Sequenced: PBMCs. All receptors come from a man in his forties or fifties in good health and CMV-seronegative.

As concerns this clone: This sample includes further DNA sequences coding for the same CDR3. The V call is TRBV2, the J call TRBJ2-3; 10 bases line up with TRBD2. V shed 1 base, J shed 4 bases, and the junction held 5 bases outside the gene matches. The CDR3 runs to 16 residues. The V gene's germline CDR1 is SNHLY and CDR2 FYNNEI. Here the CDR3 reads CASSEGLTSGADTQYF. Here the CDR3 DNA reads TGTGCCAGCAGTGAAGGATTAACTAGCGGGGCAGATACGCAGTATTTT.

The chain employs TRBV5-1 and TRBJ2-7, with D perhaps TRBD1 (5 bases). The CDR3 length is 17 residues. Trimming removed 4 bases at V and 7 bases at J, with 27 bases between. CDR1 and CDR2 (germline): SGHRS, YFSETQ. The CDR3 loop is CASSLPPGSAISGEQYF. The CDR3 region has the DNA TGCGCCAGCAGCCTACCGCCAGGGTCCGCGATATCGGGTGAGCAGTACTTC.

This sequence joins TRBV5-8 and TRBJ1-1, with D perhaps TRBD1 (6 bases). Per the germline V gene, CDR1 is SGHTS and CDR2 is YDEGEE. The CDR3 has 13 residues. The V end was cut by 4 bases, the J end by 7 bases, with 14 bases between. In nucleotides, the CDR3 is TGTGCCAGCAGCCCAGGGGCAGGTCGTGAAGCTTTCTTT. Amino acids: CASSPGAGREAFF.

The rearrangement uses TRBV5-1 and TRBJ2-3; 10 nucleotides line up with TRBD2. Germline V CDR1 and CDR2: SGHRS, YFSETQ. V trimming: 1 base; J trimming: 2 bases; junction bases outside the gene matches: 4. The CDR3 has 16 residues. CDR3 DNA: TGCGCCAGCAGCTTGTTAGCGGGGGGCCTCACAGATACGCAGTATTTT. Its protein is CASSLLAGGLTDTQYF. The full variable domain, its missing parts supplied by reference TRBV5-1 and TRBJ2-3, is KAGVTQTPRYLIKTRGQQVTLSCSPISGHRSVSWYQQTPGQGLQFLFEYFSETQRNKGNFPGRFSGRQFSNSRSEMNVSTLELGDSALYLCASSLLAGGLTDTQYFGPGTRLTVL.

The sample holds a few counts of this clone. The V and J genes are TRBV5-6 and TRBJ1-6; 10 nucleotides match TRBD1. The CDR3 has 16 residues. V dropped 2 bases and J dropped 4; count of bases not matched to a gene: 3. The germline gives CDR1 SGHDT, CDR2 YYEEEE. For the CDR3, the DNA is TGTGCCAGCAGCTTTGCGGGACAGGGGTATAATTCACCCCTCCACTTT. This codes for CASSFAGQGYNSPLHF.

This clone was counted only a few times. The gene calls are TRBV2 and TRBJ2-3; D uncertain. This CDR3 has 13 residues. V lost 4 bases to trimming and J lost 2 bases, with 7 bases between them. CDR1 is SNHLY and CDR2 is FYNNEI in the germline V gene. The DNA of the CDR3 is TGTGCCAGCAGTGGGCAGTTCACAGATACGCAGTATTTT. Its translation is CASSGQFTDTQYF.

This sequence joins TRBV5-1 and TRBJ2-3, with D hard to call. Trimming took off 4 bases at V and 4 bases at J, with 10 bases between the two ends. The CDR3 runs 13 residues. Germline V lookup: CDR1 SGHRS, CDR2 YFSETQ. CDR3 bases: TGCGCCAGCAGCAGAGTACCGCCAGATACGCAGTATTTT. This sequence encodes CASSRVPPDTQYF.

This clone occurred once. The genes are TRBV4-1 and TRBJ1-3; perhaps TRBD1 as D (5 bases). V was shortened by 1 base and J by 4 bases, with 11 bases between the two germline ends. The CDR3 extends over 15 amino acids. Germline CDR1 is MGHRA and CDR2 is YSYEKL. The CDR3 DNA follows: TGCGCCAGCAGCCAAGCCAGGGCGACAGGAAACACCATATATTTT. The encoded protein is CASSQARATGNTIYF.

The table lists this clone with a count of one. The CDR3 is CASSLVRGGWPDIQYF. For the CDR3, the DNA is TGTGCCAGCAGCTTGGTGCGGGGAGGTTGGCCGGACATTCAGTACTTC. The chain recombines TRBV5-8 with TRBJ2-4; weak D call: TRBD2 (6 bases). Trimming took off 0 bases at V and 8 bases at J, with 18 bases between the two ends. Germline CDR1 SGHTS, CDR2 YDEGEE. The CDR3 has 16 residues.

Only a few counts were recorded for this clone. The chain joins TRBV2 to TRBJ1-5; tentative D call: TRBD1 (5 bases). The CDR3 covers 15 residues. Trimming pared 0 bases from V and 6 bases from J, leaving 12 bases between. Germline V lookup: CDR1 SNHLY, CDR2 FYNNEI. CDR3 protein: CASSEARQGSQPQHF. The CDR3 nucleotides read TGTGCCAGCAGTGAAGCGCGGCAGGGATCTCAGCCCCAGCATTTT.

This clone was detected a few times. The chain couples TRBV11-2 to TRBJ1-5; the match to TRBD1 covers 12 bases. The CDR3 loop spans 18 amino acids. Trimming took 6 bases from V and 2 from J; bases not matched to a gene: 11. Germline lookup yields CDR1 SGHAT and CDR2 FQNNGV. This CDR3 reads CASSHSTGTGGGNQPQHF. Here the CDR3 DNA reads TGTGCCAGCAGTCACTCCACCGGGACAGGGGGCGGCAATCAGCCCCAGCATTTT.

DNA of the CDR3: TGCAGTGCTAGAGGGGCCCTTAACTACACCTTC. Its protein product is CSARGALNYTF. The rearrangement links TRBV20-1 to TRBJ1-2; D is unclear. V was shortened by 1 base and J by 10 bases, with 10 bases between the two germline ends. Germline CDR1 is DFQATT and CDR2 is SNEGSKA (reference sequence). CDR3 length: 11 residues.

V gene TRBV7-3 combines with J gene TRBJ1-1; D is undetermined. The germline V gene encodes CDR1 SGHTA and CDR2 FQGTGA. Trimming left V 2 bases short and J 1 base short, with 11 bases between. The CDR3 length is 15 residues. The CDR3 DNA reads as TGTGCCAGCAGCTTATATTCGGCAGGGAACACTGAAGCTTTCTTT. Amino acids: CASSLYSAGNTEAFF. The variable domain in full, with the rest retrieved from reference TRBV7-3 and TRBJ1-1, is GAGVSQTPSNKVTEKGKYVELRCDPISGHTALYWYRQSLGQGPEFLIYFQGTGAADDSGLPNDRFFAVRPEGSVSTLKIQRTERGDSAVYLCASSLYSAGNTEAFFGQGTRLTVV.

The chain links TRBV27 to TRBJ1-3, with 7 bases aligning to TRBD1. The CDR3 totals 18 residues. V lost 6 bases and J lost 0; bases outside the gene matches: 14. Per the germline V gene, CDR1 is MNHEY and CDR2 is SMNVEV (reference sequence). CDR3 sequence reads: CASSDGTGTAFSGNTIYF. The CDR3 nucleotides are TGTGCCAGCAGCGATGGAACCGGGACAGCCTTCTCTGGAAACACCATATATTTT.

The rearrangement joins TRBV7-3 to TRBJ2-3; 10 bases match TRBD2. Losses at the gene ends were 1 base for V and 1 base for J; bases not matched to a gene: 8. CDR1 is SGHTA and CDR2 is FQGTGA in the germline V gene. The CDR3 length is 18 residues. CDR3: CASSLSLGLAGGTDTQYF. CDR3 coding DNA: TGTGCCAGCAGCTTAAGCCTTGGCCTAGCGGGGGGCACAGATACGCAGTATTTT.

The chain employs TRBV11-2 and TRBJ1-5; no clear D. V was clipped by 5 bases and J by 3 bases, with 14 bases between them. This CDR3 has 15 amino acids. CDR1 is SGHAT, CDR2 FQNNGV, per germline. The CDR3 reads CASSTPGEHNQPQHF. CDR3 in DNA: TGTGCCAGCAGCACCCCCGGGGAGCACAATCAGCCCCAGCATTTT.

This CDR3 is CAISGQVTEAFF. The CDR3 coding sequence is TGTGCCATCAGTGGACAGGTCACTGAAGCTTTCTTT. The genes are TRBV10-3 and TRBJ1-1; possible D gene TRBD1, 6 bases. The germline gives CDR1 ENHRY, CDR2 SYGVKD. V was pared by 4 bases and J by 4 bases, with 7 bases between. This CDR3 has 12 amino acids.

The rearrangement joins TRBV19 to TRBJ1-1, with 9 bases that match TRBD1. CDR3 size: 12 residues. After removal of 5 bases from V and 10 bases from J, the junction contained 5 bases not matched to a gene. CDR1 is LNHDA, CDR2 SQIVND, per germline (reference sequence). The CDR3 bases are TGTGCCAGTAGTCCGGACAGGGGCAGAGCTTTCTTT. Its translation is CASSPDRGRAFF.

The V and J genes are TRBV27 and TRBJ2-7; 7 bases line up with TRBD1. V lost 5 bases, J lost 3 bases, and 7 bases stayed unmatched. The CDR3 consists of 14 residues. Germline CDR1 is MNHEY and CDR2 is SMNVEV (reference sequence). The CDR3 coding sequence is TGTGCCAGCAGTGGGACGGGACAGAACTACGAGCAGTACTTC. Translated, it gives CASSGTGQNYEQYF.

By share, this clone ranks as medium-sized (0.01 to 0.1%). The V call is TRBV6-4, the J call TRBJ2-2; TRBD1 agrees at 7 bases. V was pared by 5 bases and J by 3 bases, with 6 bases of the junction left unmatched. CDR1 is MRHNA and CDR2 is SNTAGT in the germline V gene. This CDR3 contains 15 residues. Here the CDR3 reads CASSFDRDDTGELFF. Here the CDR3 DNA reads TGTGCCAGCAGTTTTGACAGGGACGACACCGGGGAGCTGTTTTTT.

The chain joins TRBV5-6 to TRBJ1-6, with 7 bases that match TRBD1. The junction had 4 bases not matched to a gene; V was cut back by 0 bases and J by 10 bases. Germline V gene data show CDR1 as SGHDT and CDR2 as YYEEEE. The CDR3 has 14 amino acids. In DNA form, the CDR3 reads TGTGCCAGCAGCTTGGCAGGGGGTTTCTCACCCCTCCACTTT. Encoded protein: CASSLAGGFSPLHF.

This rearrangement joins TRBV6-4 to TRBJ2-7; tentative D call: TRBD1 (5 bases). With 5 bases removed from V and 2 bases from J, the gap between germline ends came to 13 bases. Germline CDR1 MRHNA, CDR2 SNTAGT. The CDR3 is 14 amino acids. CDR3 region: CASSPPQGTYEQYF. The CDR3 region has the DNA TGTGCCAGCAGTCCTCCTCAGGGCACCTACGAGCAGTACTTC.

The chain employs TRBV27 and TRBJ2-1; possible D gene TRBD2, 7 bases. Trimming took 3 bases from V and 10 from J, leaving 25 bases between them. Germline V gene data show CDR1 as MNHEY and CDR2 as SMNVEV (reference sequence). The CDR3 extends over 17 amino acids. The CDR3 DNA is TGTGCCAGCAGTTTTATCACCGCGGGGGCCGGTTATATGGAGCAGTTCTTC. Translating gives CASSFITAGAGYMEQFF.

This chain uses TRBV7-9 with TRBJ2-7; TRBD2 aligns across 7 bases. Germline CDR1 and CDR2: SEHNR and FQNEAQ (reference sequence). Trimming took 5 bases from V and 0 from J; bases not matched to a gene: 10. This CDR3 comprises 16 residues. The CDR3 protein is CASSRLGGYSSYEQYF. The CDR3 DNA follows: TGTGCCAGCAGCCGGCTGGGGGGGTACTCCTCCTACGAGCAGTACTTC.

The chain uses TRBV7-2 and TRBJ2-7, with TRBD1 as a possible D gene (6 bases). The CDR3 totals 17 residues. Germline CDR1 is SGHTA and CDR2 is FQGNSA. Between the trimmed V and J ends, which lost 3 bases and 1 base, there was a span of 19 bases. The CDR3 region has the DNA TGTGCCAGCAGCTTGGGACATCTAGTAGCCGGATCCTACGAGCAGTACTTC. Translation gives CASSLGHLVAGSYEQYF. The variable domain in full, completed from reference TRBV7-2 and TRBJ2-7, reads GAGVSQSPSNKVTEKGKDVELRCDPISGHTALYWYRQSLGQGLEFLIYFQGNSAPDKSGLPSDRFSAERTGGSVSTLTIQRTQQEDSAVYLCASSLGHLVAGSYEQYFGPGTRLTVT.

This clone showed up just once. CDR3 sequence (DNA): TGTGCCAGTAGTATACGGGGGGCAGAGGATACGCAGTATTTT. Translated: CASSIRGAEDTQYF. The chain employs TRBV19 and TRBJ2-3; TRBD2 might be the D (7 bases). With 2 bases removed from V and 6 bases from J, the gap between germline ends came to 12 bases. Germline V gene data show CDR1 as LNHDA and CDR2 as SQIVND (reference sequence). The CDR3 runs to 14 residues. The whole variable domain, filled in from reference TRBV19 and TRBJ2-3, reads DGGITQSPKYLFRKEGQNVTLSCEQNLNHDAMYWYRQDPGQGLRLIYYSQIVNDFQKGDIAEGYSVSREKKESFPLTVTSAQKNPTAFYLCASSIRGAEDTQYFGPGTRLTVL.